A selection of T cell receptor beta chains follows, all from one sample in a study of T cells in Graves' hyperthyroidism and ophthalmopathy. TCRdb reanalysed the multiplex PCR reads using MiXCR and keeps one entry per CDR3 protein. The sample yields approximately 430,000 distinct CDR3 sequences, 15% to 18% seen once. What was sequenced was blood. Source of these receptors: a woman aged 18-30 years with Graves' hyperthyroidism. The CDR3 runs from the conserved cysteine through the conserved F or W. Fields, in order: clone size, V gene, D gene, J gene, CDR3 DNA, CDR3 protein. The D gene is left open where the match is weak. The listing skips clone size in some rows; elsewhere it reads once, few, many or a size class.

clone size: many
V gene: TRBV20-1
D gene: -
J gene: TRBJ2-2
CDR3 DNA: TGCAGTGCTAGGCGGGACAGCCGGACCGGGGAGCTGTTTTTT
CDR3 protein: CSARRDSRTGELFF

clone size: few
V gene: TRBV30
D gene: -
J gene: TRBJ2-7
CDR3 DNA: TGTGCCTGGAGTCCAACGACAGAAGAGTACGAGCAGTACTTC
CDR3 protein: CAWSPTTEEYEQYF

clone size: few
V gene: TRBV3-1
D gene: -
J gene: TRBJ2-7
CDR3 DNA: TGTGCCAGCAGCCCCCGGGACTTGTACTACGAGCAGTACTTC
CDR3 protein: CASSPRDLYYEQYF

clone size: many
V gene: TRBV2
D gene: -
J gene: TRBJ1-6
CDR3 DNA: TGTGCCAGCAGTGAACGGGTGGTTAGGACCCTCCACTTT
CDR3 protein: CASSERVVRTLHF

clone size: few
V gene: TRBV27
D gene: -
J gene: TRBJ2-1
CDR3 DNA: TGTGCCAGCAGTTTATTTGTGGGGCCCGCCTACAATGAGCAGTTCTTC
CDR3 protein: CASSLFVGPAYNEQFF

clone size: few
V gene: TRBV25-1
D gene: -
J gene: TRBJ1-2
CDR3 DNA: TGTGCCAGCAGCGGTGGTTTCTATGGCTACACCTTC
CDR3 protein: CASSGGFYGYTF

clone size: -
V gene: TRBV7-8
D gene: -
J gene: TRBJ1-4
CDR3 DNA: TGTGCCAGCAGCTTTGAGTGGCAGGTTAATGAAAAACTGTTTTTT
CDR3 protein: CASSFEWQVNEKLFF

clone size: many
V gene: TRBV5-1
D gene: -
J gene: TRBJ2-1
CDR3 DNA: TGCGCCAGCAGCTTGGTGACAGAGTCCTACAATGAGCAGTTCTTC
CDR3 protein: CASSLVTESYNEQFF

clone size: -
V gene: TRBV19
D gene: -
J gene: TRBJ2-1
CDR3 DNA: TGTGCCAGTAGTATAGCCCGAGGGACTGGTTCCTACAATGAGCAGTTCTTC
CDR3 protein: CASSIARGTGSYNEQFF

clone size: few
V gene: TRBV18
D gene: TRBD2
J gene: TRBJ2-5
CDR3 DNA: TGTGCCAGTTCACGGGTAGCGCCTAGCGGGGGATCGGAGACCCAGTACTTC
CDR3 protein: CASSRVAPSGGSETQYF

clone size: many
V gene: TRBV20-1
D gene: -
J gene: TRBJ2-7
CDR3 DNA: TGCAGTGCTACCCCTGTACAGTACTACGAGCAGTACTTC
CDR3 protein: CSATPVQYYEQYF

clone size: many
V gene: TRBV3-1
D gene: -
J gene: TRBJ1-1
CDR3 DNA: TGTGCCAGCAGCCAAGCACAGGAGAACACTGAAGCTTTCTTT
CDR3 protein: CASSQAQENTEAFF

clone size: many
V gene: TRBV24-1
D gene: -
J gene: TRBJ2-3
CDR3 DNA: TGTGCCACCAGTGACTACAGGGACACAGATACGCAGTATTTT
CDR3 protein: CATSDYRDTDTQYF

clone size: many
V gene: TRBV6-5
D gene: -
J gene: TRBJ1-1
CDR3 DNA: TGTGCCAGCAGTTACCGGGGCGCTGAAGCTTTCTTT
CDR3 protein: CASSYRGAEAFF

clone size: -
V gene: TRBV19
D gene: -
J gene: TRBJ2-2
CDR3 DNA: TGTGCCAGTAACCCCACAGGGCAAACCGGGGAGCTGTTTTTT
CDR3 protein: CASNPTGQTGELFF

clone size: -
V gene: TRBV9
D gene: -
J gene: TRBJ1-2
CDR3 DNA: TGTGCCAGCAGCGTAGGGGCAGGGGCGGACTATGGCTACACCTTC
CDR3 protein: CASSVGAGADYGYTF

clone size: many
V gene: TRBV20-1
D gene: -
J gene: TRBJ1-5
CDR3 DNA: TGCAGTGCTAGACTTCGGGGACATGTTCAGCCCCAGCATTTT
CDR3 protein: CSARLRGHVQPQHF

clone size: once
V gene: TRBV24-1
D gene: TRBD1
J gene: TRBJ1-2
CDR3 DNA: TGTGCCACCAGTGATTGGAGGACAGGGGATAACTATGGCTACACCTTC
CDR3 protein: CATSDWRTGDNYGYTF

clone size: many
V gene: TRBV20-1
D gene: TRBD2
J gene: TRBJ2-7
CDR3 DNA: TGCAGTGCGGAGGCCCCGGGACTAGCGGGAGGGCCCTACGAGCAGTACTTC
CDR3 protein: CSAEAPGLAGGPYEQYF

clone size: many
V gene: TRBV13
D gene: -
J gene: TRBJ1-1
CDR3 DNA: TGTGCCAGCAGCTTAGGGGAGGGAGGCGCTTGGACTGAAGCTTTCTTT
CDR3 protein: CASSLGEGGAWTEAFF

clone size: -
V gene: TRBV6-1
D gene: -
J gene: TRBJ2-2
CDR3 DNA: TGTGCCAGCAGTGGGACGCTGAACACCGGGGAGCTGTTTTTT
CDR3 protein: CASSGTLNTGELFF

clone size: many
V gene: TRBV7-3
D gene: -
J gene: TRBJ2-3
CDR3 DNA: TGTGCCAGCAGCCCCGGAGGGGGGAGCACAGATACGCAGTATTTT
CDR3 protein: CASSPGGGSTDTQYF